The 27 T cell receptor beta chains in this list originate from one sample, sequenced in a study of T cells in Graves' hyperthyroidism and ophthalmopathy. RNA transcripts provided the source from which TCR beta CDR3 regions were amplified. A set of HTBI primers served as the primers for a first-round RT-PCR of the TCR CDR3. TCRdb itself ran the multiplex PCR reads through MiXCR, one entry per CDR3 protein. Here the sample spans under 450,000 distinct CDR3 sequences, approximately 14% being singletons. Sequenced material: blood. All receptors come from a woman in her late teens or twenties with Graves' hyperthyroidism.

Details on this clonotype: A much larger clone lies one base from this, so it may be a read error. The chain carries TRBV10-2 and TRBJ2-7; D is perhaps TRBD1 (6 bases). Deletions cut 6 bases from V and 7 bases from J, with 19 bases between. Germline-derived CDR1 and CDR2 are WSHSY and SAAADI. The CDR3 has 14 residues. As DNA, the CDR3 is TGCGCCAGCAGCCGCCCTAAAGCAGGGGAAGAGCAGTACTTC. Encoded protein: CASSRPKAGEEQYF.

This clonotype was found a few times. The V gene is TRBV19, the J gene TRBJ1-1; 8 nucleotides line up with TRBD1. There are 13 residues in the CDR3. J was trimmed by 12 bases and V by 6 bases; bases with no gene match: 12. Germline lookup yields CDR1 LNHDA and CDR2 SQIVND (reference sequence). CDR3 sequence (DNA): TGTGCCAGTAGCGATAAGGACAGGGTCGTAACTTTCTTT. This translates into CASSDKDRVVTFF.

The CDR3, as DNA: TGTGCCAGCACTTCCGGGCAGGGCAACACCGGGGAGCTGTTTTTT. It translates to CASTSGQGNTGELFF. The chain has TRBV12-3 or TRBV12-4 and TRBJ2-2; TRBD1 is a possible D gene (5 bases). Trimming left V 7 bases short and J 2 bases short, with 14 bases between. The CDR3 has 15 residues.

This chain links TRBV20-1 with TRBJ2-7, with 8 bases that match TRBD2. V lost 3 bases, J lost 5 bases, and 6 bases stayed unmatched. The CDR3 has 13 amino acids. The germline gives CDR1 DFQATT, CDR2 SNEGSKA (reference sequence). CDR3 protein: CSASPGGVHEQYF. CDR3 nucleotide sequence: TGCAGTGCTAGCCCCGGGGGGGTCCACGAGCAGTACTTC.

The rearrangement joins TRBV11-2 to TRBJ2-7; D is possibly TRBD1 (5 bases). The CDR3 sequence is 21 residues long. V was trimmed by 2 bases and J by 1 base, leaving 30 bases between them. CDR1 is SGHAT, CDR2 FQNNGV, per germline. CDR3 amino acids: CASSLNRPLGVPNAGSYEQYF. CDR3 bases: TGTGCCAGCAGCTTAAACCGACCTCTAGGGGTCCCTAACGCTGGGTCCTACGAGCAGTACTTC. The whole variable domain, remainder taken from reference TRBV11-2 and TRBJ2-7, is EAGVAQSPRYKIIEKRQSVAFWCNPISGHATLYWYQQILGQGPKLLIQFQNNGVVDDSQLPKDRFSAERLKGVDSTLKIQPAKLEDSAVYLCASSLNRPLGVPNAGSYEQYFGPGTRLTVT.

The table lists this clonotype with a few counts. This sequence joins TRBV6-1 and TRBJ1-5; perhaps TRBD1 as D (6 bases). The CDR3 consists of 16 residues. Trimming removed 5 bases from V and 0 bases from J, with 14 bases in between. The germline V gene encodes CDR1 MNHNS and CDR2 SASEGT. Here the CDR3 reads CASSSGQFNSNQPQHF. CDR3 coding DNA: TGTGCCAGCAGTTCCGGACAGTTCAATAGCAATCAGCCCCAGCATTTT.

This clonotype came up many times. The chain uses TRBV19 and TRBJ1-5; possibly TRBD1 for D (5 bases). V was cut by 4 bases and J by 1 base, with 5 bases left in between. The CDR3 loop spans 13 amino acids. CDR1 and CDR2 (germline): LNHDA, SQIVND (reference sequence). CDR3 sequence reads: CASSRQSNQPQHF. In DNA, the CDR3 is TGTGCCAGTAGTAGACAGAGCAATCAGCCCCAGCATTTT.

This clonotype came up many times. As DNA, the CDR3 is TGTGCCAGCAGCTACGCCCCCGGCGGGGGCCAAGAGACCCAGTACTTC. It codes for CASSYAPGGGQETQYF. This rearrangement joins TRBV7-2 to TRBJ2-5, with TRBD2 identical over 7 bases. Losses at the gene ends were 4 bases for V and 1 base for J; bases not matched to a gene: 9. Germline loops: CDR1 SGHTA, CDR2 FQGNSA. There are 16 residues in the CDR3.

Only a few counts were recorded for this clonotype. The chain has TRBV25-1 and TRBJ1-3; perhaps TRBD1 as D (5 bases). Trimming removed 1 base from V and 4 bases from J, with 17 bases in between. CDR3 length: 17 amino acids. CDR1 is MGHDK, CDR2 SYGVNS, per germline. The CDR3 DNA sequence: TGTGCCAGCAGTGAATCTGAAGGGGTCCCACAGGGAAACACCATATATTTT. This sequence encodes CASSESEGVPQGNTIYF. The complete variable domain, with remaining parts taken from reference TRBV25-1 and TRBJ1-3, reads EADIYQTPRYLVIGTGKKITLECSQTMGHDKMYWYQQDPGMELHLIHYSYGVNSTEKGDLSSESTVSRIRTEHFPLTLESARPSHTSQYLCASSESEGVPQGNTIYFGEGSWLTVV.

This clonotype was picked up many times. The chain employs TRBV13 and TRBJ1-4; D is undetermined. The germline CDR1 and CDR2 sequences are PRHDT and FYEKMQ (reference sequence). The CDR3 spans 16 residues. V lost 2 bases and J 3 bases, leaving 13 bases between the germline ends. CDR3 in amino acids: CASSLNSQVANEKLFF. The CDR3 bases are TGTGCCAGCAGCTTAAACTCCCAGGTCGCTAATGAAAAACTGTTTTTT.

The rearrangement uses TRBV20-1 and TRBJ2-3; the match to TRBD2 covers 12 bases. Germline V gives CDR1 DFQATT, CDR2 SNEGSKA (reference sequence). The CDR3 is made up of 17 amino acids. Unmatched junction bases numbered 7, after V lost 3 bases and J lost 0 bases. The CDR3 here is CSASFGLAGRSTDTQYF. CDR3 bases: TGCAGTGCTAGCTTCGGACTAGCGGGGAGGAGCACAGATACGCAGTATTTT.

This clonotype has just a few counts. An end of the junction differs from the germline gene, which may be a read error. V is TRBV28 and J is TRBJ2-7; D gene uncertain. CDR3 length: 12 amino acids. In germline, CDR1 is MDHEN, CDR2 SYDVKM. This chain's CDR3 is CASSLVRFERYF. The CDR3 nucleotides are TGTGCCAGCAGTTTAGTCCGCTTCGAGCGGTACTTC.

The chain is built from TRBV7-2 and TRBJ2-7; 12 bases are shared with TRBD2. V trimming: 6 bases; J trimming: 4 bases; junction bases outside the gene matches: 16. The length of the CDR3 is 18 residues. CDR1 is SGHTA and CDR2 is FQGNSA in the germline V gene. CDR3 nucleotides: TGTGCCAGCAGACCAGACCTAGCGGGAGGGCCTAAGTTGTACGAGCAGTACTTC. Amino acids: CASRPDLAGGPKLYEQYF.

This clonotype was recorded many times. The CDR3 here is CASSEENLPTGELFF. CDR3 DNA: TGTGCCAGCAGTGAAGAAAACCTCCCAACCGGGGAGCTGTTTTTT. The chain is built from TRBV6-1 and TRBJ2-2; D remains ambiguous. The CDR3 sequence is 15 residues long. V was trimmed by 1 base and J by 5 bases, leaving 11 bases between them. Per germline, CDR1 MNHNS and CDR2 SASEGT.

This clonotype has only a few counts. V gene TRBV24-1 combines with J gene TRBJ2-2; D is possibly TRBD1 or TRBD2 (5 bases each). V lost 2 bases and J lost 3, with 9 bases in between. Germline V gene data show CDR1 as KGHDR and CDR2 as SFDVKD. The CDR3 sequence is 15 residues long. In DNA, the CDR3 is TGTGCCACCAGTGATTCCGGGACGCACACCGGGGAGCTGTTTTTT. Its protein is CATSDSGTHTGELFF.

This clonotype was observed at least ten times. J is TRBJ2-2 and V is TRBV5-1; the D gene is possibly TRBD1 (5 bases). CDR1 and CDR2 from the germline V gene are SGHRS and YFSETQ. V shed 0 bases and J shed 0 bases, with 9 bases lying between them. The CDR3 covers 16 residues. This CDR3 reads CASSLAPQANTGELFF. As DNA, the CDR3 is TGCGCCAGCAGCTTGGCTCCACAGGCGAACACCGGGGAGCTGTTTTTT.

The chain carries TRBV18 and TRBJ2-2; 10 bases line up with TRBD2. This CDR3 spans 17 amino acids. Germline CDR1 and CDR2: KGHSH and LQKENI. V dropped 0 bases and J dropped 1; count of bases not matched to a gene: 2. CDR3 sequence (DNA): TGTGCCAGCTCACCACCCACTAGCGGGGAGAACACCGGGGAGCTGTTTTTT. It codes for CASSPPTSGENTGELFF.

This clonotype was detected a few times. This chain links TRBV9 with TRBJ1-1; D is uncertain. Trimming took off 0 bases at V and 10 bases at J, with 13 bases between the two ends. The CDR3 loop spans 13 amino acids. Germline values: CDR1 SGDLS, CDR2 YYNGEE. CDR3 sequence: CASSVGSDARAFF. The CDR3 DNA reads as TGTGCCAGCAGCGTAGGCTCTGACGCCAGAGCTTTCTTT.

The rearrangement links TRBV28 to TRBJ2-1; possible D gene TRBD2, 5 bases. The germline CDR1 and CDR2 sequences are MDHEN and SYDVKM. The germline V and J ends were trimmed by 6 bases and 6 bases, with 21 bases remaining between them. This CDR3 has 16 residues. The CDR3 nucleotides read TGTGCCAGCAGGACTCCGAGGACTGGAAGTTTCAATGAGCAGTTCTTC. Encoded protein: CASRTPRTGSFNEQFF.

This clonotype was seen a handful of times. V gene TRBV10-2 combines with J gene TRBJ2-2; TRBD2 aligns across 7 bases. This CDR3 spans 14 amino acids. Germline V lookup: CDR1 WSHSY, CDR2 SAAADI. Unmatched junction bases numbered 8, after V lost 7 bases and J lost 6 bases. The CDR3 DNA sequence: TGCGCCAGCACACCGGGAGGAGTAGCCGGGGAGCTGTTTTTT. Its translation: CASTPGGVAGELFF.

A few counts support this clonotype. The junction and the germline gene differ at one end; a read error may be behind it. This chain uses TRBV11-2 with TRBJ2-1; perhaps TRBD2 as D (6 bases). Germline CDR1 reads SGHAT; CDR2 reads FQNNGV. CDR3 length: 14 residues. CDR3 sequence reads: CANSLGAGRNEQFF. As DNA, the CDR3 is TGTGCCAACAGCCTCGGGGCGGGAAGGAATGAGCAGTTCTTC.

The table lists this clonotype with many counts. The genes are TRBV12-3 or TRBV12-4 and TRBJ2-7, with TRBD2 as a possible D gene (6 bases). V lost 7 bases to trimming and J lost 6 bases, with 19 bases between them. This CDR3 region has 14 residues. CDR3 sequence reads: CASTLGGDLGEQYF. CDR3 sequence (DNA): TGTGCCAGCACATTAGGCGGGGACCTCGGCGAGCAGTACTTC.

A few counts support this clonotype. The V call is TRBV6-1, the J call TRBJ2-2; the match to TRBD1 covers 9 bases. The trim removed 6 bases at V and 5 bases at J, leaving 7 bases unmatched. Germline loops: CDR1 MNHNS, CDR2 SASEGT. The CDR3 totals 15 residues. The CDR3 protein is CASRPTGGATGELFF. The CDR3 DNA reads as TGTGCCAGCAGGCCTACAGGGGGCGCGACCGGGGAGCTGTTTTTT.

The chain has TRBV19 and TRBJ2-3; no clear D. In germline, CDR1 is LNHDA, CDR2 SQIVND (reference sequence). This CDR3 spans 15 amino acids. Trimming pared 1 base from V and 6 bases from J, leaving 14 bases between. The CDR3: CASSIAAGVGDTQYF. CDR3 coding DNA: TGTGCCAGTAGTATAGCGGCAGGCGTTGGCGATACGCAGTATTTT. Looking up the rest from reference TRBV19 and TRBJ2-3 gives the full variable domain: DGGITQSPKYLFRKEGQNVTLSCEQNLNHDAMYWYRQDPGQGLRLIYYSQIVNDFQKGDIAEGYSVSREKKESFPLTVTSAQKNPTAFYLCASSIAAGVGDTQYFGPGTRLTVL.

This clonotype was seen many times. The chain links TRBV7-2 to TRBJ2-4; D gene unclear. This CDR3 has 13 amino acids. Between the trimmed V and J ends, which lost 2 bases and 0 bases, there was a span of 2 bases. Per the germline V gene, CDR1 is SGHTA and CDR2 is FQGNSA. This CDR3 is CASSLLAKNIQYF. CDR3 nucleotides: TGTGCCAGCAGCTTACTAGCCAAAAACATTCAGTACTTC.

This clonotype was observed a few times. The J gene is TRBJ2-7, the V gene TRBV25-1, with 11 bases aligning to TRBD1. The length of the CDR3 is 15 residues. V lost 3 bases and J lost 4; bases outside the gene matches: 5. Germline V CDR1 and CDR2: MGHDK, SYGVNS. The CDR3 DNA is TGTGCCAGCAGTGATCGAGGGACAGGGGGTTACGAGCAGTACTTC. Translating gives CASSDRGTGGYEQYF.

This clonotype has at least ten counts. The genes are TRBV20-1 and TRBJ2-1; TRBD2 matches 13 bases. This CDR3 has 14 residues. Per the germline V gene, CDR1 is DFQATT and CDR2 is SNEGSKA (reference sequence). J gave up 8 bases and V 6 bases, and 7 bases lay outside the gene matches. The CDR3 coding sequence is TGCAGTGCCATAGGACTAGCGGGAGACCATGAGCAGTTCTTC. This codes for CSAIGLAGDHEQFF.